The rows below give T cell receptor beta chains drawn from one sample of a study of T-cell memory formation after mild COVID-19. TCRdb redid the calling of the 5' RACE reads with MiXCR, one entry per CDR3 protein. The sample holds approximately 570,000 distinct CDR3 sequences, roughly 18% seen once. Sequenced sample: PBMCs or a T cell subset sorted from them (not recorded which). All receptors come from an adult woman who had mild COVID-19 (a few samples of this study predate the infection). Cell type and time point are not known. The CDR3 runs from the conserved cysteine through the conserved F or W. A D gene is named only where the DNA matches it firmly. Only some rows state a clone size, as once, few, many or a class for expanded clones.

V gene: TRBV18
clone size: few
J gene: TRBJ1-1
D gene: .
CDR3 DNA: TGTGCCAGCTCACGCGGACAGGAAGCTTTCTTT
CDR3 protein: CASSRGQEAFF

V gene: TRBV11-3
clone size: few
J gene: TRBJ2-2
D gene: .
CDR3 DNA: TGTGCCAGCAGCCCCCGAGAGGCGGGCACCGGGGAGCTGTTTTTT
CDR3 protein: CASSPREAGTGELFF

V gene: TRBV14
clone size: .
J gene: TRBJ1-1
D gene: .
CDR3 DNA: TGTGCCAGCAGCCAAGGCCGACAGACTTCTGAAGCTTTCTTT
CDR3 protein: CASSQGRQTSEAFF

V gene: TRBV7-2
clone size: few
J gene: TRBJ2-3
D gene: .
CDR3 DNA: TGTGCCAGCAGCTTAGTTGGGGGGGGCACTCGCACGGATACGCAGTATTTT
CDR3 protein: CASSLVGGGTRTDTQYF

V gene: TRBV6-5
clone size: few
J gene: TRBJ2-5
D gene: TRBD2
CDR3 DNA: TGTGCCAGCAGTTCCCCGGGTCGGACTAGCGGGAGGGATAGGTACCAAGAGACCCAGTACTTC
CDR3 protein: CASSSPGRTSGRDRYQETQYF

V gene: TRBV11-1
clone size: few
J gene: TRBJ1-1
D gene: .
CDR3 DNA: TGTGCCAGCAGCTATCAAGGGGGGACTGAAGCTTTCTTT
CDR3 protein: CASSYQGGTEAFF

V gene: TRBV6-5
clone size: .
J gene: TRBJ2-3
D gene: TRBD2
CDR3 DNA: TGTGCCAGCAGTTACGGAGGAGCTAGCGGGGGAGACTCCACGTATTTT
CDR3 protein: CASSYGGASGGDSTYF

V gene: TRBV7-2
clone size: few
J gene: TRBJ1-2
D gene: .
CDR3 DNA: TGTGCCAGCAGCTTAACCTTTGGCTACACCTTC
CDR3 protein: CASSLTFGYTF

V gene: TRBV20-1
clone size: many
J gene: TRBJ2-1
D gene: TRBD2
CDR3 DNA: TGCAGTGCTAGAGGATCCTCCTCCGGGACTAGCGGGAGAAGCTCCTACAATGAGCAGTTCTTC
CDR3 protein: CSARGSSSGTSGRSSYNEQFF

V gene: TRBV15
clone size: few
J gene: TRBJ2-6
D gene: .
CDR3 DNA: TGTGCCACCAGTACAGGGTCTGGGGCCAACGTCCTGACTTTC
CDR3 protein: CATSTGSGANVLTF

V gene: TRBV4-1
clone size: .
J gene: TRBJ2-3
D gene: .
CDR3 DNA: TGCGCCAGCAGCCACCCCGCCCGGCACGGGACTAGCACAGATACGCAGTATTTT
CDR3 protein: CASSHPARHGTSTDTQYF

V gene: TRBV29-1
clone size: .
J gene: TRBJ2-3
D gene: .
CDR3 DNA: TGCAGCGTTGGCGTCGAAGAGGGTCCAGATACGCAGTATTTT
CDR3 protein: CSVGVEEGPDTQYF

V gene: TRBV7-9
clone size: many
J gene: TRBJ1-5
D gene: .
CDR3 DNA: TGTGCCAGCAGCTTAGAGGGGGAAGGACAGCCCCAGCATTTT
CDR3 protein: CASSLEGEGQPQHF

V gene: TRBV10-3
clone size: few
J gene: TRBJ1-2
D gene: .
CDR3 DNA: TGTGCCATCAGTGAGTCTGGACCGGGACAACGATACGGCTACACCTTC
CDR3 protein: CAISESGPGQRYGYTF

V gene: TRBV4-1
clone size: few
J gene: TRBJ2-3
D gene: TRBD2
CDR3 DNA: TGCGCCAGCAGCCAAGCATGGCGGGGGGTTACAGATACGCAGTATTTT
CDR3 protein: CASSQAWRGVTDTQYF

V gene: TRBV7-9
clone size: .
J gene: TRBJ2-7
D gene: .
CDR3 DNA: TGTGCCAGCAGCCCCTGGGGGGGCAGGGGTCGAGCAACCTACGAGCAGTACTTC
CDR3 protein: CASSPWGGRGRATYEQYF

V gene: TRBV29-1
clone size: .
J gene: TRBJ2-7
D gene: TRBD2
CDR3 DNA: TGCAGCGTTGGACCTAGCGGGAGATACGAGCAGTACTTC
CDR3 protein: CSVGPSGRYEQYF

V gene: TRBV9
clone size: few
J gene: TRBJ1-2
D gene: .
CDR3 DNA: TGTGCCAGCAGCGTAGCATCTGGACCGACGTTGCACTATGGCTACACCTTC
CDR3 protein: CASSVASGPTLHYGYTF

V gene: TRBV24-1
clone size: few
J gene: TRBJ2-5
D gene: TRBD2
CDR3 DNA: TGTGCCACGGATAGCGGGGGGGCTGGTGAAGAGACCCAGTACTTC
CDR3 protein: CATDSGGAGEETQYF

V gene: TRBV10-3
clone size: few
J gene: TRBJ1-2
D gene: .
CDR3 DNA: TGTGCCATCAGTGAGTCGATAGGGGCCCTCTATGGCTACACCTTC
CDR3 protein: CAISESIGALYGYTF

V gene: TRBV6-2/TRBV6-3
clone size: few
J gene: TRBJ2-5
D gene: TRBD2
CDR3 DNA: TGTGCCAGCAGTTACGCGGGAGGGCCGGCAGAGACCCAGTACTTC
CDR3 protein: CASSYAGGPAETQYF

V gene: TRBV6-1
clone size: few
J gene: TRBJ1-6
D gene: .
CDR3 DNA: TGTGCCAGCAGTGAAGGAGCAAGGCATTTCCTCCACTTT
CDR3 protein: CASSEGARHFLHF

V gene: TRBV19
clone size: .
J gene: TRBJ1-5
D gene: .
CDR3 DNA: TGTGCCAGTAGTATACGAGGGCCTAATCAGCCCCAGCATTTT
CDR3 protein: CASSIRGPNQPQHF

V gene: TRBV12-3/TRBV12-4
clone size: few
J gene: TRBJ2-1
D gene: .
CDR3 DNA: TGTGCCAGCAGTCACCCACAGGGTGACTCCTACAATGAGCAGTTCTTC
CDR3 protein: CASSHPQGDSYNEQFF

V gene: TRBV5-1
clone size: .
J gene: TRBJ2-2
D gene: TRBD1
CDR3 DNA: TGCGCCAGCAGCTTGTTGGGATCCGGGACAGGGGCCGGGGAGCTGTTTTTT
CDR3 protein: CASSLLGSGTGAGELFF

V gene: TRBV7-2
clone size: few
J gene: TRBJ1-4
D gene: TRBD1
CDR3 DNA: TGTGCCAGCAGCTTAGTGTCGCAGGGGGCTAATGAAAAACTGTTTTTT
CDR3 protein: CASSLVSQGANEKLFF

V gene: TRBV27
clone size: few
J gene: TRBJ2-5
D gene: .
CDR3 DNA: TGTGCCAGCAGTTTATTCTACGGGACCCAGGAGACCCAGTACTTC
CDR3 protein: CASSLFYGTQETQYF

V gene: TRBV6-1
clone size: .
J gene: TRBJ2-3
D gene: .
CDR3 DNA: TGTGCCAGCAGTGAATCTCCTAGCTTTGGCACAGATACGCAGTATTTT
CDR3 protein: CASSESPSFGTDTQYF

V gene: TRBV7-2
clone size: .
J gene: TRBJ2-7
D gene: TRBD2
CDR3 DNA: TGTGCCAGCAGCTTAGTACTTGCGGGAGGAGCTGAGCAGTACTTC
CDR3 protein: CASSLVLAGGAEQYF

V gene: TRBV2
clone size: few
J gene: TRBJ2-1
D gene: TRBD2
CDR3 DNA: TGTGCCAGCAGTGGAGGACTAGCGGGAGGCCGGGAGCAGTTCTTC
CDR3 protein: CASSGGLAGGREQFF

V gene: TRBV4-1
clone size: .
J gene: TRBJ1-4
D gene: TRBD1
CDR3 DNA: TGCGCCAGCAGCCAAGATGAACAGGGGGGAAATGAAAAACTGTTTTTT
CDR3 protein: CASSQDEQGGNEKLFF

V gene: TRBV4-3
clone size: .
J gene: TRBJ2-7
D gene: .
CDR3 DNA: TGCGCCAGCAGCCCTAGTACTGAACCACAGGGCTACGAGCAGTACTTC
CDR3 protein: CASSPSTEPQGYEQYF

V gene: TRBV24-1
clone size: few
J gene: TRBJ2-3
D gene: .
CDR3 DNA: TGTGCCACCAGTGACTCGGACAGTCTAGGCACAGATACGCAGTATTTT
CDR3 protein: CATSDSDSLGTDTQYF

V gene: TRBV20-1
clone size: .
J gene: TRBJ1-3
D gene: .
CDR3 DNA: TGCAGTGCTAGAGATCACGGGTGGACCATATATTTT
CDR3 protein: CSARDHGWTIYF

V gene: TRBV9
clone size: few
J gene: TRBJ2-1
D gene: TRBD2
CDR3 DNA: TGTGCCAGCAGCCCGGGGGGGGTGCGTGAGCAGTTCTTC
CDR3 protein: CASSPGGVREQFF

V gene: TRBV4-1
clone size: .
J gene: TRBJ2-7
D gene: .
CDR3 DNA: TGCGCCAGCAGCCAAGAGGGGGCCTACTACGAGCAGTACTTC
CDR3 protein: CASSQEGAYYEQYF

V gene: TRBV6-5
clone size: few
J gene: TRBJ2-3
D gene: TRBD2
CDR3 DNA: TGTGCCAGCAGTTTCCCCAGCGGGAGAGCCTTAAGCACAGATACGCAGTATTTT
CDR3 protein: CASSFPSGRALSTDTQYF

V gene: TRBV7-2
clone size: many
J gene: TRBJ2-1
D gene: .
CDR3 DNA: TGTGCCAGCAGCTTAGTGGCGGGGAGCTCCTACAATGAGCAGTTCTTC
CDR3 protein: CASSLVAGSSYNEQFF

V gene: TRBV13
clone size: few
J gene: TRBJ2-5
D gene: TRBD2
CDR3 DNA: TGTGCCAGCAGCCCCGGGGACCTAGCGGGGCAAGAGACCCAGTACTTC
CDR3 protein: CASSPGDLAGQETQYF

V gene: TRBV29-1
clone size: few
J gene: TRBJ2-3
D gene: .
CDR3 DNA: TGCAGCGTTGTGGACGGCTCTAGCACAGATACGCAGTATTTT
CDR3 protein: CSVVDGSSTDTQYF

V gene: TRBV5-1
clone size: .
J gene: TRBJ2-5
D gene: TRBD2
CDR3 DNA: TGCGCCAGCAGCACTTCTAGCGGCGCGGAAGAGACCCAGTACTTC
CDR3 protein: CASSTSSGAEETQYF

V gene: TRBV7-8
clone size: .
J gene: TRBJ2-1
D gene: TRBD2
CDR3 DNA: TGTGCCAGCAGCTTTGCGGGAGCCTACAATGAGCAGTTCTTC
CDR3 protein: CASSFAGAYNEQFF

V gene: TRBV7-2
clone size: many
J gene: TRBJ2-1
D gene: TRBD2
CDR3 DNA: TGTGCCAGCAGCTTAGCAGCGGGAGATACCGCTAAGTCCTACAATGAGCAGTTCTTC
CDR3 protein: CASSLAAGDTAKSYNEQFF

V gene: TRBV2
clone size: few
J gene: TRBJ2-6
D gene: .
CDR3 DNA: TGTGCCACCTCCGAGGGTCTTGCAGCCGGGGCCAACGTCCTGACTTTC
CDR3 protein: CATSEGLAAGANVLTF

V gene: TRBV21-1
clone size: few
J gene: TRBJ2-3
D gene: .
CDR3 DNA: TGTGCCAGCACCTCACTAGCGGGGGTCTCCTCCCTGACAGATACGCAGTATTTT
CDR3 protein: CASTSLAGVSSLTDTQYF

V gene: TRBV6-2/TRBV6-3
clone size: .
J gene: TRBJ2-5
D gene: .
CDR3 DNA: TGTGCCAGCAGTTTATATTCCGGGGCCAAAGAGACCCAGTACTTC
CDR3 protein: CASSLYSGAKETQYF

V gene: TRBV12-3/TRBV12-4
clone size: few
J gene: TRBJ1-4
D gene: .
CDR3 DNA: TGTGCCAGCAGTAGGAATGGTGAAAAACTGTTTTTT
CDR3 protein: CASSRNGEKLFF

V gene: TRBV7-2
clone size: .
J gene: TRBJ2-4
D gene: .
CDR3 DNA: TGTGCCAGCAGCCCAGGGGAGAACATTCAGTACTTC
CDR3 protein: CASSPGENIQYF

V gene: TRBV14
clone size: .
J gene: TRBJ2-7
D gene: TRBD1
CDR3 DNA: TGTGCCAGCAGCCAAATCTCCAGGGGGCGCAGAGACGAGCAGTACTTC
CDR3 protein: CASSQISRGRRDEQYF

V gene: TRBV4-1
clone size: few
J gene: TRBJ2-2
D gene: TRBD1
CDR3 DNA: TGCGCCAGCAGCCAAGAAGGGGGCCATATCACCGGGGAGCTGTTTTTT
CDR3 protein: CASSQEGGHITGELFF

V gene: TRBV7-9
clone size: .
J gene: TRBJ2-7
D gene: TRBD1
CDR3 DNA: TGTGCCAGCAGTGGGACAGGGTGGGACGAGCAGTACTTC
CDR3 protein: CASSGTGWDEQYF

V gene: TRBV12-3/TRBV12-4
clone size: many
J gene: TRBJ1-5
D gene: .
CDR3 DNA: TGTGCCAGCAGTCCTGACGGTTATAGCAATCAGCCCCAGCATTTT
CDR3 protein: CASSPDGYSNQPQHF

V gene: TRBV6-1
clone size: .
J gene: TRBJ2-5
D gene: .
CDR3 DNA: TGTGCCAGCAGTGAAGTGGGTCGTATAATTGGGACCCAGTACTTC
CDR3 protein: CASSEVGRIIGTQYF

V gene: TRBV10-3
clone size: few
J gene: TRBJ2-7
D gene: .
CDR3 DNA: TGTGCCATTAGCAGAGGAACCTACGAGCAGTACTTC
CDR3 protein: CAISRGTYEQYF

V gene: TRBV7-8
clone size: few
J gene: TRBJ1-1
D gene: .
CDR3 DNA: TGTGCCAGCAGCTTAGAACAGTGGGGTCTGAACACTGAAGCTTTCTTT
CDR3 protein: CASSLEQWGLNTEAFF

V gene: TRBV7-8
clone size: few
J gene: TRBJ2-2
D gene: .
CDR3 DNA: TGTGCCAGCAGCGTCGCAAGGAGTGGTCCCACCGGGGAGCTGTTTTTT
CDR3 protein: CASSVARSGPTGELFF

V gene: TRBV3-1
clone size: many
J gene: TRBJ1-1
D gene: .
CDR3 DNA: TGTGCCAGCAGCTTGCGGGGACGGAACACTGAAGCTTTCTTT
CDR3 protein: CASSLRGRNTEAFF

V gene: TRBV11-3
clone size: .
J gene: TRBJ1-1
D gene: .
CDR3 DNA: TGTGCCAGCAGCTTAGTTTACATGGGACACCTGAACACTGAAGCTTTCTTT
CDR3 protein: CASSLVYMGHLNTEAFF

V gene: TRBV5-1
clone size: .
J gene: TRBJ1-1
D gene: .
CDR3 DNA: TGCGCCAGCAGCTTGGCCCCAGACATGAACACTGAAGCTTTCTTT
CDR3 protein: CASSLAPDMNTEAFF

V gene: TRBV2
clone size: once
J gene: TRBJ1-1
D gene: .
CDR3 DNA: TGTGCCAGCATAACCCCCAAGAGAGATGAAGCTTTCTTT
CDR3 protein: CASITPKRDEAFF